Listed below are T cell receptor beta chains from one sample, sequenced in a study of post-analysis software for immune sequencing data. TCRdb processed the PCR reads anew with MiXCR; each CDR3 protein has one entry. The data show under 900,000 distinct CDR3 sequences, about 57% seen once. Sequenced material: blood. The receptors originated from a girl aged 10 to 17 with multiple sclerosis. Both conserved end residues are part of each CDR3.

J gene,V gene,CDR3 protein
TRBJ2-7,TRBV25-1,CASSEFSGSYEQYF
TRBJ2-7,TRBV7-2,CASSLVLLAGGEQYF
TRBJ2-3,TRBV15,CATSRDRTADTQYF
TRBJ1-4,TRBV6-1,CASERDHNEKLFF
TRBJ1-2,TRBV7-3,CASSSLAGYGYTF
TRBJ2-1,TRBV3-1,CASSFGLAASYNEQFF
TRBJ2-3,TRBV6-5,CASSTTGQDNTDTQYF
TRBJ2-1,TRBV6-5,CASSYSTGTSVRGDEQFF
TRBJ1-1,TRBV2,CASIWGVNTEAFF
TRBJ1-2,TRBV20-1,CSASVSTHYGYTF
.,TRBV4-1,CASSQALSADSYEQYF